This T cell receptor (beta chain) was captured in a study of blood T cells in healthy people across ages. The CDR3 contains 16 residues. Germline V lookup: CDR1 MNHEY, CDR2 SVGAGI. V lost 11 bases and J lost 6; bases outside the gene matches: 22. Overall study findings and caveats: Any changes in expanded clonotypes were possibly confounded, as donor CMV status remained unknown.

Combining a sample-barcoded 5' primer with a J-beta primer mix, a second PCR ran for roughly 6 to 12 cycles. No fewer than 3 million CDR3-containing paired-end reads came from each sample. TCRdb re-analysed the 5' RACE reads in MiXCR, keeping a single row per CDR3 protein. This table has 700,000 to 950,000 distinct CDR3 sequences, roughly 41% appearing once. Caucasian, healthy and from Russia, the donors were aged between roughly 6 and 100. This clonotype was detected only a few times. Its antigen is not known. This receptor was obtained from a woman aged 60-70 years in good health. The rearrangement links TRBV6-5 to TRBJ2-7; 7 positions agree with TRBD1. Sequencing used blood. CDR3 DNA sequence: TGTGCCTCCCAGGGGGTCACCGGGCCCTACCTAATCGAGCAGTACTTC. This encodes CASQGVTGPYLIEQYF.